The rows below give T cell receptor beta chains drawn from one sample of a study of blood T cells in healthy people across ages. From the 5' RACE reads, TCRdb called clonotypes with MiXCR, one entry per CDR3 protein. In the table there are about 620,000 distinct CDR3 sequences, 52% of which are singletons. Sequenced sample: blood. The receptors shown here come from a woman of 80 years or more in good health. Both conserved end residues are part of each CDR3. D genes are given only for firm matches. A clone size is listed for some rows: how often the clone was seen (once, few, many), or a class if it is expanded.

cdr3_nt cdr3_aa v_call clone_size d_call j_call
TGTGCCAGCACCCGGACAGACAATTCACCCCTCCACTTT CASTRTDNSPLHF TRBV12-3/TRBV12-4 few NA TRBJ1-6
TGTGCCAGCAGACCGGACGGTTATAGCAATCAGCCCCAGCATTTT CASRPDGYSNQPQHF TRBV6-6 many NA TRBJ1-5
TGCAGTCAGGAGGGGGGGCTATTTACTAAGGATAGGGATACGCAGTATTTT CSQEGGLFTKDRDTQYF TRBV20-1 NA NA TRBJ2-3
TGTGCCAGCAGCCACCGGACTAGCATGGAGACCCAGTACTTC CASSHRTSMETQYF TRBV7-2 NA TRBD2 TRBJ2-5
TGCGCCAGCAGCGTGGACCCGATCTACGAGCAGTACTTC CASSVDPIYEQYF TRBV5-1 NA NA TRBJ2-7
TGTGCCAGCAGCTTACCGGGACTAGGGTCCTACGAGCAGTACTTC CASSLPGLGSYEQYF TRBV11-2 NA TRBD2 TRBJ2-7
TGTGCCAGCAGTTCAAGGGTCTGGACTGCAACTAATGAAAAACTGTTTTTT CASSSRVWTATNEKLFF TRBV5-5 NA NA TRBJ1-4
TGTGCCCCAGATACGCAGTATTTT CAPDTQYF TRBV27 many NA TRBJ2-3
TGTGCCAGCAGTGGTTTGCGTAGTCGGGAGCTGTTTTTT CASSGLRSRELFF TRBV25-1 NA NA TRBJ2-2
TGCAGCGTTGCGAGTGCAACTAATGAAAAACTGTTTTTT CSVASATNEKLFF TRBV29-1 NA NA TRBJ1-4
TGTGCCAGCAGCACCCCGACTGGGGATACGCAGTATTTT CASSTPTGDTQYF TRBV2 NA NA TRBJ2-3
TGTGCCATCAGCGCGGCCACCGAGCAGTACTTC CAISAATEQYF TRBV10-3 many NA TRBJ2-7
TGCGCCAGCAGCAGATTTCCGTCGGGACTAGCCTCAGATACGCAGTATTTT CASSRFPSGLASDTQYF TRBV5-1 NA TRBD2 TRBJ2-3
TGTGCCAGCAGTGCCCGGACTAGCGGGAGGCCTAACAATGAGCAGTTCTTC CASSARTSGRPNNEQFF TRBV25-1 NA TRBD2 TRBJ2-1
TGTGCCAGCAGCTTAGGGGTTGAGGCTAGCGTCTTCTACGAGCAGTACTTC CASSLGVEASVFYEQYF TRBV7-9 NA NA TRBJ2-7
TGTGCCAGCAGCCACGGGACTAGAGGAAGCTACGAGCAGTACTTC CASSHGTRGSYEQYF TRBV3-1 many TRBD2 TRBJ2-7
TGTGCCAGCAGTGTGGCGGGAGTCCCCTACGAGCAGTACTTC CASSVAGVPYEQYF TRBV6-1 few TRBD2 TRBJ2-7
TGTGCCAGCAGTCAACAGGGCTACGGGCAGTACTTC CASSQQGYGQYF TRBV2 few NA TRBJ2-4
TGTGCCAGCAGTTACTGGACAGGGGGCGGTAATTCACCCCTCCACTTT CASSYWTGGGNSPLHF TRBV6-6 many TRBD1 TRBJ1-6
TGTGCCAGCAGCCAAGGAGACCGGGGCTCCCAAGTAGAGACCCAGTACTTC CASSQGDRGSQVETQYF TRBV14 many NA TRBJ2-5
TGTGCCAGCAGCTTATCGGCGGGAGGGCGGAACACAGATACGCAGTATTTT CASSLSAGGRNTDTQYF TRBV7-3 many TRBD2 TRBJ2-3
TGTGCCAGCAGTTTGAGCGGGGGGCTGAATAATGAGCAGTTCTTC CASSLSGGLNNEQFF TRBV12-3/TRBV12-4 NA TRBD2 TRBJ2-1
TGTGCCAGCAGCCAAGCGGGCGGAGGGGGTAATGAGCAGTTCTTC CASSQAGGGGNEQFF TRBV3-1 NA NA TRBJ2-1
TGCGCCAGCAGCTTGGCTGGGGTCCCTGATTACTACGAGCAGTACTTC CASSLAGVPDYYEQYF TRBV5-1 many NA TRBJ2-7
TGTGCCAGCAGCCAAGAATACGGGAGTAAAGATACGCAGTATTTT CASSQEYGSKDTQYF TRBV4-2 NA NA TRBJ2-3